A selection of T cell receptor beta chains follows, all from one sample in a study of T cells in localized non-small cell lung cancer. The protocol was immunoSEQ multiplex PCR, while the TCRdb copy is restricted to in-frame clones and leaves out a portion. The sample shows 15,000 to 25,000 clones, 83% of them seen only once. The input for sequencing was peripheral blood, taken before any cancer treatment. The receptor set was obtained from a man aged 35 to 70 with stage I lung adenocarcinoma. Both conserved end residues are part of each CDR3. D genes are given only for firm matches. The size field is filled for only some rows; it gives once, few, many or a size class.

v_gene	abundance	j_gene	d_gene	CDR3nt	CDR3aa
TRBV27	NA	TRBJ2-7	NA	TGTGCCAGCAGTCAAGCGGCGACCCCGTCCTACGAGCAGTACTTC	CASSQAATPSYEQYF
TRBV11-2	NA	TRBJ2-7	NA	TGTGCCAGCAGCTTAGTAGGTGACAGGTTCTACGAGCAGTACTTC	CASSLVGDRFYEQYF
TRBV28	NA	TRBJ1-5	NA	TGTGCCAGCAGTTTTGGGGGAGGCTCCAATCAGCCCCAGCATTTT	CASSFGGGSNQPQHF
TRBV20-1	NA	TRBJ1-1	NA	TGCAGTGCTAGGTGGGCTGAAGCTTTCTTT	CSARWAEAFF
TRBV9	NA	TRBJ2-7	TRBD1	TGTGCCAGCAGCATCCACCGGGACAGGGATGACGAGCAGTACTTC	CASSIHRDRDDEQYF
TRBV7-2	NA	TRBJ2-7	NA	TGTGCCAGCAGCTTAAGCAGGGGGAGGTACGAGCAGTACTTC	CASSLSRGRYEQYF
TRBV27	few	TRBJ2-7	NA	TGTGCCAGCAGGTATCAGGGGTCCTACGAGCAGTACTTC	CASRYQGSYEQYF
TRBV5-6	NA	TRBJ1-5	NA	TGTGCCAGCAGCTTGGGGCCTCTCAATCAGCCCCAGCATTTT	CASSLGPLNQPQHF
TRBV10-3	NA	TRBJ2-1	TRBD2	TGTGCCATCAGTACTAACGGACTAGCAGCCTACAATGAGCAGTTCTTC	CAISTNGLAAYNEQFF
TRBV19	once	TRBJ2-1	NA	TGTGCCAGTAGTATAGGGTGGCATGACAATGAGCAGTTCTTC	CASSIGWHDNEQFF
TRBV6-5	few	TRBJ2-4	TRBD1	TGTGCCAGCAGTTCGTGGACAGGGGGGGGAAACATTCAGTACTTC	CASSSWTGGGNIQYF
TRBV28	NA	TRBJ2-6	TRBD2	TGTGCCAGCAGCCTCGGGGGGGTCCCTGGGGCCAACGTCCTGACTTTC	CASSLGGVPGANVLTF
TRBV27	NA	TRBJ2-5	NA	TGTGCCAGCAGTTTATCGGCTTGGGCAGGGAGAGGGCAAGAGACCCAGTACTTC	CASSLSAWAGRGQETQYF
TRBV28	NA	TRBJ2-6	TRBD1	TGTGCCAGCAGGACAGGGGCGGGGACTGGGGCCAACGTCCTGACTTTC	CASRTGAGTGANVLTF
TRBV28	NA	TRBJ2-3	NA	TGTGCCAGCAGCTCCCCAAGGTCGGGCACAGATACGCAGTATTTT	CASSSPRSGTDTQYF
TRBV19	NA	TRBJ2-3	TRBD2	TGTGCCAGTAGTATGTTCGGGACTAGCGGGTTCTCGTCCTCTAGCACAGATACGCAGTATTTT	CASSMFGTSGFSSSSTDTQYF
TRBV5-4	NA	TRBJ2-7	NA	TGTGCCAGCAGCTTAAGGACTAACCTCCTCGAGCAGTACTTC	CASSLRTNLLEQYF
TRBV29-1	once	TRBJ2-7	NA	TGCAGCGTTGGTCAGGGGACTGCCTACGAGCAGTACTTC	CSVGQGTAYEQYF
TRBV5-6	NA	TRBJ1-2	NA	TGTGCCAGCAGCACAGGACCTGGGGGAGGCTACACCTTC	CASSTGPGGGYTF
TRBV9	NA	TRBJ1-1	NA	TGTGCCAGCAGCGTAGATGGGGGAAGCCTGAACACTGAAGCTTTCTTT	CASSVDGGSLNTEAFF
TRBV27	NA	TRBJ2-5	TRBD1	TGTGCCAGCAGTAGAGCCGGGACAGGGGTAGAGACCCAGTACTTC	CASSRAGTGVETQYF
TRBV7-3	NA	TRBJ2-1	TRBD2	TGTGCCAGCAGCGCTGGACTAGCGGAGTACAATGAGCAGTTCTTC	CASSAGLAEYNEQFF
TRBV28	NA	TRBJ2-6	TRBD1	TGTGCCAGCAGGGAGATTTCGGACAGGGTGGCCAACGTCCTGACTTTC	CASREISDRVANVLTF
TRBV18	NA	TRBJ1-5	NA	TGTGCCAGCTCACGACAGGTCAATCAGCCCCAGCATTTT	CASSRQVNQPQHF
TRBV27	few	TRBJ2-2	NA	TGTGCCAGCAGTTTTCTCGGGAACACCGGGGAGCTGTTTTTT	CASSFLGNTGELFF
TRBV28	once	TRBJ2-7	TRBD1	TGTGCCAGCAGCGGTACAGGGGAGTCCTACGAGCAGTACTTC	CASSGTGESYEQYF
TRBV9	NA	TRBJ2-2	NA	TGTGCCAGCAGCGTAGGGGGTGGGAGCACCGGGGAGCTGTTTTTT	CASSVGGGSTGELFF
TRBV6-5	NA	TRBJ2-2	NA	TGTGCCAGCAGTTCCATGTACGGGGAGCTGTTTTTT	CASSSMYGELFF